This TCR beta chain is from a study of response to subunit inactivated influenza vaccine. The CDR3 extends over 16 amino acids. CDR1 is SGHRS and CDR2 is YFSETQ in the germline V gene. The V gene end was trimmed by 4 bases and the J gene end by 5 bases; junction bases not matched to a gene: 7. TCRdb re-analysed the RT-PCR reads in MiXCR, keeping a single row per CDR3 protein. The sample lists about 480,000 distinct CDR3 sequences, about 25% seen once, with over 1.5% in the top ten. The sequence derives from a man aged 45 to 65 who received an inactivated influenza vaccine. Sequencing was performed on CD4+ T cells sorted from PBMCs, taken roughly 5 days after vaccination. V gene TRBV5-1 combines with J gene TRBJ2-2; 11 nucleotides line up with TRBD1. In DNA, the CDR3 is TGCGCCAGCAGCGGTCCCGGGACAGGGGGGACCGGGGAGCTGTTTTTT. Its translation: CASSGPGTGGTGELFF.